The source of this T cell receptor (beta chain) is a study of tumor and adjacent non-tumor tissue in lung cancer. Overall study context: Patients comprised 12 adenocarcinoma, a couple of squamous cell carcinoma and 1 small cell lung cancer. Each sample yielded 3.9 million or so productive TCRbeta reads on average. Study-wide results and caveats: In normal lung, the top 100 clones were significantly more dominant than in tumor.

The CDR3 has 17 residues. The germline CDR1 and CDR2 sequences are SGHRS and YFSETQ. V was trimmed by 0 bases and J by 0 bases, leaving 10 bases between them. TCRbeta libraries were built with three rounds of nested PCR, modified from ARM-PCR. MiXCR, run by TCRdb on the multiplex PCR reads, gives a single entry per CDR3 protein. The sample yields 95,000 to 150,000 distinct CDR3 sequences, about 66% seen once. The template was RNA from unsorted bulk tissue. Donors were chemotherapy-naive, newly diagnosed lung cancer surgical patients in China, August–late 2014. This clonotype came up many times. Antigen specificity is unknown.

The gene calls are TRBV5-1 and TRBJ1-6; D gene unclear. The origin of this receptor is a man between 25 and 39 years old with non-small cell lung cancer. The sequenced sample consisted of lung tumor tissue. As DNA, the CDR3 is TGCGCCAGCAGCTTGGTTGTTGGTAGCTCCTATAATTCACCCCTCCACTTT. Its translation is CASSLVVGSSYNSPLHF. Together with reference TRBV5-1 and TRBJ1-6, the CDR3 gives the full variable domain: KAGVTQTPRYLIKTRGQQVTLSCSPISGHRSVSWYQQTPGQGLQFLFEYFSETQRNKGNFPGRFSGRQFSNSRSEMNVSTLELGDSALYLCASSLVVGSSYNSPLHFGNGTRLTVT.